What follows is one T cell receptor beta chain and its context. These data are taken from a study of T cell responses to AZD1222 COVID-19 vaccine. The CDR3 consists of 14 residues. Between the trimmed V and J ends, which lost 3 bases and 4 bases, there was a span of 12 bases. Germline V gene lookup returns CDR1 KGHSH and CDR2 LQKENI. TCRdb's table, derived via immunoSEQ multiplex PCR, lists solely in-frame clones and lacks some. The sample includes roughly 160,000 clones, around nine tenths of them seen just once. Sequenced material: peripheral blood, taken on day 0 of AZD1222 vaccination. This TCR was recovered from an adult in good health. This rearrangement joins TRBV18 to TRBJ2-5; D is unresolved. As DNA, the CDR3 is TGTGCCAGCTCACCTCAGAAATCGGGAGAGACCCAGTACTTC. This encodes CASSPQKSGETQYF.